The source of this T cell receptor beta chain is a study of cytomegalovirus exposure and HLA in healthy donors. The primer mix had 60 Vbeta and 13 Jbeta primers. The repertoire was sequenced with immunoSEQ multiplex PCR; TCRdb's copy has only in-frame clones and lacks some. The sample carries around 130,000 clones, approximately 88% recorded once. Whole-study findings and limits: Most sequenced TCRs were rare (though some public TCRs occurred in many donors).

A remark on this clone: Its antigen is currently unknown.

CDR1 SGHRS and CDR2 YFSETQ come from the germline V gene. This CDR3 is 13 amino acids long. J lost 4 bases, V lost 4 bases, and 3 bases had no gene match. The V and J genes are TRBV5-1 and TRBJ2-3, with 7 bases identical to TRBD1. This TCR was sampled from a woman in her 40s in good health and CMV-seronegative. The source material was PBMCs. The CDR3 spells CASSPGTADTQYF. Written as DNA, the CDR3 is TGCGCCAGCAGCCCCGGGACAGCAGATACGCAGTATTTT.